The 19 T cell receptor beta chains listed next were all sequenced from one sample in a study of regulatory T cells in long-lasting Graves disease. Building the TCR beta libraries relied on iRepertoire HTBI primers, and CDR3 regions underwent Arm-PCR. TCRdb reanalysed the multiplex PCR reads using MiXCR and keeps one entry per CDR3 protein. The sample lists about half a million distinct CDR3 sequences, around 12% occurring once. Time point meaning: newly diagnosed GD, antithyroid drugs for less than 3 months. Construction of the TCR library relied on RNA isolated from PBMCs. These sequences were also reported in another study, on T cells in Graves' hyperthyroidism and ophthalmopathy.

Sequencing was performed on peripheral blood mononuclear cells (PBMCs), taken at new diagnosis, from a patient treated with antithyroid drugs. These receptors originate from a woman in her 30s with Graves disease.

This clonotype was recorded at least ten times. The rearrangement links TRBV28 to TRBJ1-2; 10 positions match TRBD1. After removal of 5 bases from V and 3 bases from J, the junction contained 6 bases not matched to a gene. The CDR3 loop spans 15 amino acids. Germline CDR1 reads MDHEN; CDR2 reads SYDVKM. The CDR3 region has the DNA TGTGCCAGCAGTGCCGGGGACAGGGGCCACTATGGCTACACCTTC. This translates into CASSAGDRGHYGYTF.

The chain couples TRBV12-5 to TRBJ2-3, with 12 bases matching TRBD2. After removal of 7 bases from V and 2 bases from J, the junction contained 10 bases not matched to a gene. The CDR3 runs to 17 residues. From germline, CDR1 is LGHNT and CDR2 FRNRAP. Written as DNA, the CDR3 is TGTGCTAGTGCCCTGACTAGCGGGAGCCGAATCACAGATACGCAGTATTTT. It encodes CASALTSGSRITDTQYF.

This clonotype was detected a few times. This chain connects TRBV10-3 to TRBJ1-2, with 7 bases lining up with TRBD1. J gave up 0 bases and V 6 bases, and 4 bases lay outside the gene matches. There are 14 residues in the CDR3. Germline CDR1 is ENHRY and CDR2 is SYGVKD. In DNA, the CDR3 is TGTGCCATCAGGGGGGACAGCGCTAACTATGGCTACACCTTC. It encodes CAIRGDSANYGYTF.

A few counts support this clonotype. This chain joins TRBV29-1 and TRBJ1-2, with a weak D call TRBD1 (6 bases). The germline V and J ends were trimmed by 3 bases and 8 bases, with 16 bases remaining between them. CDR3 length equals 13 residues. Germline V gene data show CDR1 as SQVTM and CDR2 as ANQGSEA. The CDR3 region has the DNA TGCAGCGTTGACGATCGGGGGGCGGTGGGCTACACCTTC. Residues: CSVDDRGAVGYTF. Full variable domain (remainder filled in from reference TRBV29-1 and TRBJ1-2): SAVISQKPSRDICQRGTSLTIQCQVDSQVTMMFWYRQQPGQSLTLIATANQGSEATYESGFVIDKFPISRPNLTFSTLTVSNMSPEDSSIYLCSVDDRGAVGYTFGSGTRLTVV.

V and J are TRBV9 and TRBJ2-7, with a weak D call TRBD2 (6 bases). CDR1 and CDR2 (germline): SGDLS, YYNGEE. CDR3 length: 14 residues. V shed 2 bases and J shed 4 bases, with 13 bases lying between them. The CDR3 sequence is CASSVGSGRYEQYF. The CDR3 bases are TGTGCCAGCAGCGTCGGTAGCGGCAGATACGAGCAGTACTTC.

This clonotype was picked up a small number of times. The chain joins TRBV20-1 to TRBJ2-7; D might be TRBD2 (6 bases). This CDR3 contains 14 residues. Trimming took 5 bases from V and 0 from J, leaving 14 bases between them. Looked up from germline, CDR1 is DFQATT and CDR2 is SNEGSKA (reference sequence). The CDR3: CSADVGGASYEQYF. The CDR3 nucleotides read TGCAGTGCTGACGTGGGGGGTGCCTCCTACGAGCAGTACTTC.

This clonotype was counted ten times or more. This chain uses TRBV24-1 with TRBJ1-2, with 8 bases lining up with TRBD1. J was trimmed by 2 bases and V by 2 bases; bases with no gene match: 12. The CDR3 length is 18 residues. Germline values: CDR1 KGHDR, CDR2 SFDVKD. In nucleotides, the CDR3 is TGTGCCACCAGTGATTCCCGGACAGGGAAACTCGAAAACTATGGCTACACCTTC. This translates into CATSDSRTGKLENYGYTF.

Ten or more counts support this clonotype. The V gene is TRBV28, the J gene TRBJ1-1; D not certain. The CDR3 covers 14 residues. The V end lost 3 bases, the J end lost 0 bases, and 8 bases lay between the germline ends. CDR1 is MDHEN and CDR2 is SYDVKM in the germline V gene. CDR3 in amino acids: CASSLVGLNTEAFF. The CDR3 coding sequence is TGTGCCAGCAGTTTGGTAGGCTTGAACACTGAAGCTTTCTTT.

A word on this clonotype: A much larger clone is a single base away; this may be a read error. This chain connects TRBV5-4 to TRBJ2-7, with a possible D match to TRBD2 (6 bases). CDR3 size: 14 residues. CDR1 and CDR2 (germline): SGHNT, YYREEE (reference sequence). The CDR3 is CASSWRGSTYEQHF. The CDR3 DNA follows: TGTGCCAGCAGCTGGAGGGGTTCGACCTACGAGCAGCACTTC.

The chain has TRBV29-1 and TRBJ2-7; either TRBD1 or TRBD2 may fit D (5 bases each). With 0 bases removed from V and 0 bases from J, the gap between germline ends came to 12 bases. This CDR3 contains 15 residues. The germline V gene has CDR1 SQVTM and CDR2 ANQGSEA. The CDR3: CSVEDGTWSSYEQYF. The CDR3 bases are TGCAGCGTTGAAGACGGGACGTGGAGCTCCTACGAGCAGTACTTC.

This clonotype has at least ten counts. The gene calls are TRBV2 and TRBJ2-4; TRBD2 matches at 9 bases. Germline CDR1 reads SNHLY; CDR2 reads FYNNEI. CDR3 length equals 19 residues. Germline trimming cut 5 bases from V and 0 bases from J; bases unmatched to any gene: 14. The CDR3 DNA sequence: TGTGCCAGCAGTCTTCCGCCGGGACTAGCTTTTTCAGCCAAAAACATTCAGTACTTC. Translated: CASSLPPGLAFSAKNIQYF.

This clonotype was detected many times. The chain joins TRBV20-1 to TRBJ2-3, with 8 bases identical to TRBD2. Germline V gene lookup returns CDR1 DFQATT and CDR2 SNEGSKA (reference sequence). V lost 2 bases and J lost 6; bases outside the gene matches: 4. The CDR3 runs 13 residues. The CDR3 DNA is TGCAGTGCTAGACGGGAGGGCCGGGATACGCAGTATTTT. Protein sequence: CSARREGRDTQYF.

A word on this clonotype: A clone one base away is much larger, so this may be a read error. The CDR3 DNA reads as TGTGCCAGCGGGGCAGGGGGCCCTAATGAAAAACTGTTTTTT. Translating it yields CASGAGGPNEKLFF. This rearrangement joins TRBV27 to TRBJ1-4, with 8 bases fitting TRBD1. The CDR3 contains 14 residues. The germline CDR1 and CDR2 sequences are MNHEY and SMNVEV (reference sequence). Losses at the gene ends were 8 bases for V and 3 bases for J; bases not matched to a gene: 5.

This chain links TRBV15 with TRBJ2-7; D perhaps matches TRBD2 (6 bases). CDR3 length: 15 amino acids. CDR1 LNHNV and CDR2 YYDKDF come from the germline V gene (reference sequence). With 4 bases removed from V and 4 bases from J, the gap between germline ends came to 17 bases. The CDR3 DNA reads TGTGCCACCAGCATAGGACTAAACGGCAAATACGAGCAGTACTTC. Protein: CATSIGLNGKYEQYF.

The sample holds many counts of this clonotype. This chain uses TRBV3-1 with TRBJ1-6; D ambiguous. CDR3 length: 15 residues. Germline-derived CDR1 and CDR2 are LGHDT and YNNKEL (reference sequence). Trimming cost V 1 base and J 5 bases, with 9 bases left between them. The CDR3 DNA is TGTGCCAGCAGCCAAGGGCGCCGGGATAATTCACCCCTCCACTTT. Translation gives CASSQGRRDNSPLHF.

This clonotype has ten or more counts. The V call is TRBV5-6, the J call TRBJ2-7, with a possible D match to TRBD1 (6 bases). The CDR3 is made up of 15 amino acids. The germline V gene encodes CDR1 SGHDT and CDR2 YYEEEE. V lost 0 bases and J 2 bases, leaving 12 bases between the germline ends. For the CDR3, the DNA is TGTGCCAGCAGCTTGGCCAGGGGAGAGACCTACGAGCAGTACTTC. This codes for CASSLARGETYEQYF. Looking up the rest from reference TRBV5-6 and TRBJ2-7 gives the full variable domain: DAGVTQSPTHLIKTRGQQVTLRCSPKSGHDTVSWYQQALGQGPQFIFQYYEEEERQRGNFPDRFSGHQFPNYSSELNVNALLLGDSALYLCASSLARGETYEQYFGPGTRLTVT.

Ten or more counts support this clonotype. This chain links TRBV4-1 with TRBJ2-5; unclear D gene. The CDR3 loop spans 13 amino acids. Trimming took 4 bases from V and 5 from J, leaving 11 bases between them. Germline-derived CDR1 and CDR2 are MGHRA and YSYEKL. The CDR3 coding sequence is TGCGCCAGCAGCCGCACCTTGGGGGAGACCCAGTACTTC. Protein product: CASSRTLGETQYF.

This clonotype was recorded at least ten times. The chain is built from TRBV7-2 and TRBJ1-2; D is ambiguous. The germline CDR1 and CDR2 sequences are SGHTA and FQGNSA. V dropped 1 base and J dropped 4 bases, with 7 bases sitting between them. The CDR3 covers 13 residues. The CDR3 DNA reads TGTGCCAGCAGCTTAGTTCCGGGCTATGGCTACACCTTC. Its translation is CASSLVPGYGYTF.

This clonotype has at least ten counts. The chain carries TRBV7-2 and TRBJ2-7; the match to TRBD2 covers 12 bases. The CDR3 totals 15 residues. Germline CDR1 is SGHTA and CDR2 is FQGNSA. V shed 5 bases, J shed 3 bases, and the junction held 5 bases outside the gene matches. The CDR3 region is CASSQGLAGFYEQYF. Written as DNA, the CDR3 is TGTGCCAGCAGCCAGGGACTAGCGGGTTTCTACGAGCAGTACTTC.